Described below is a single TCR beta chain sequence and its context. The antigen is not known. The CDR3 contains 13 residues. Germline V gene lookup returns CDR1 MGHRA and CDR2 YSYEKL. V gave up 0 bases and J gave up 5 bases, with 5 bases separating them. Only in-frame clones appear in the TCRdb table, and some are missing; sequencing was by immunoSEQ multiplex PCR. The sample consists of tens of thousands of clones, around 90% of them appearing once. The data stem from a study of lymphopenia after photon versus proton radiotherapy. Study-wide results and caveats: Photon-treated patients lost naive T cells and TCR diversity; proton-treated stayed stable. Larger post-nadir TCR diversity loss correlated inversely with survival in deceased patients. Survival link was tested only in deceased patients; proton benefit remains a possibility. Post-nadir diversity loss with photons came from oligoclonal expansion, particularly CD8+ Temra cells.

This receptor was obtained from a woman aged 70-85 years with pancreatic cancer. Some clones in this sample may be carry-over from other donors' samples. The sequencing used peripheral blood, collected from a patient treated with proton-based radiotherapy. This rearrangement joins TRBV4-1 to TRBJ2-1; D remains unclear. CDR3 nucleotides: TGCGCCAGCAGCCAAGAGAGGAACAATGAGCAGTTCTTC. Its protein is CASSQERNNEQFF.